This T cell receptor beta chain was recorded in a study of blood T cells in healthy people across ages. The V end was cut by 5 bases, the J end by 10 bases, with 17 bases between. This CDR3 is built from 13 residues. CDR1 is SEHNR, CDR2 FQNEAQ, per germline (reference sequence). Study observations and caveats: As age increased, TCR beta diversity per million T cells fell in a roughly linear fashion. Researchers judged that diversity estimates from one million T cells fell short of true values.

This clonotype has a handful of counts. Its antigen remains unidentified. PCR was performed a second time for about 7 to 12 cycles using a sample-barcoded 5' primer and a J-beta primer mix. Each cDNA molecule received a tag from a template-switch adaptor that had 12 random nucleotides. TCRdb used MiXCR to reprocess the 5' RACE reads, holding one entry per CDR3 protein. The sample lists approximately 940,000 distinct CDR3 sequences, around 46% occurring once. Material for sequencing was blood. V usage is TRBV7-9 and J usage is TRBJ1-1; no clear D gene. The receptor's source is a man younger than 40 in good health. CDR3 nucleotide sequence: TGTGCCAGCAGCGTAGGCGCCTTTCCGGGAGCTTTCTTT. This codes for CASSVGAFPGAFF.